The next 23 T cell receptor beta chains were all read from a single sample in a study of control samples from healthy donors and cancer patients (TCRdb year 2020). Receptors were amplified or captured by the immunoSEQ multiplex PCR assay. Not all clones reach the TCRdb copy of this immuneACCESS table, which keeps in-frame sequences only. Checked studies attribute under half of the gap to unresolved V genes and leave the rest unexplained. The sample records roughly 170,000 clones, approximately 91% of which are singletons. Of the sample, around 2% is held by the ten largest clones. Input material: blood. All receptors come from a woman aged 40 to 55 in good health.

V gene TRBV27 combines with J gene TRBJ1-5, with 9 nucleotides matching TRBD1. With 4 bases clipped from V and 7 bases from J, the junction kept 8 bases outside the gene matches. The CDR3 is 15 residues long. Germline CDR1 reads MNHEY; CDR2 reads SMNVEV (reference sequence). This CDR3 reads CASSSHRGRLQPQHF. CDR3 sequence (DNA): TGTGCCAGCAGTTCCCACAGGGGGCGATTACAGCCCCAGCATTTT.

This clone was counted once. The V and J genes are TRBV19 and TRBJ2-3; TRBD2 aligns across 11 bases. Losses at the gene ends were 8 bases for V and 5 bases for J; bases not matched to a gene: 6. CDR1 is LNHDA and CDR2 is SQIVND in the germline V gene (reference sequence). CDR3 size: 14 residues. CDR3 residues: CASHSGGAGDTQYF. As DNA, the CDR3 is TGTGCCAGTCATAGCGGGGGGGCAGGAGATACGCAGTATTTT.

The chain uses TRBV13 and TRBJ2-3; TRBD1 is a possible D gene (5 bases). The CDR3 extends over 13 amino acids. The V gene's germline CDR1 is PRHDT and CDR2 FYEKMQ (reference sequence). The V end was cut by 3 bases, the J end by 6 bases, with 10 bases between. CDR3 DNA: TGTGCCAGCAGCTTTCAGGGAAAGGATACGCAGTATTTT. This gives the protein CASSFQGKDTQYF.

The chain carries TRBV7-3 and TRBJ2-2; no reliable D call. Germline V gene data show CDR1 as SGHTA and CDR2 as FQGTGA. V shed 2 bases and J shed 0 bases, with 4 bases lying between them. CDR3 length equals 14 residues. CDR3 in DNA: TGTGCCAGCAGCTTAGGGACGAACACCGGGGAGCTGTTTTTT. Its protein product is CASSLGTNTGELFF.

The chain combines TRBV7-2 with TRBJ1-2; no clear D. This CDR3 has 15 amino acids. Trimming removed 4 bases at V and 4 bases at J, with 16 bases between. Germline loops: CDR1 SGHTA, CDR2 FQGNSA. The CDR3 loop is CASSSSLGSPYGYTF. Here the CDR3 DNA reads TGTGCCAGCAGCTCTTCTCTAGGTTCTCCCTATGGCTACACCTTC.

The V gene is TRBV7-9, the J gene TRBJ1-2; D remains ambiguous. The CDR3 is 11 residues long. CDR1 is SEHNR, CDR2 FQNEAQ, per germline (reference sequence). V lost 8 bases, J lost 2 bases, and 6 bases lay in between. The CDR3 region has the DNA TGTGCCAGCGGACGGAACTATGGCTACACCTTC. Protein product: CASGRNYGYTF.

The chain employs TRBV28 and TRBJ1-2; the D gene is possibly TRBD1 (6 bases). Trimming left V 6 bases short and J 4 bases short, with 15 bases between. This CDR3 region has 14 residues. The V gene's germline CDR1 is MDHEN and CDR2 SYDVKM. The CDR3 here is CASSAAGGAYGYTF. DNA of the CDR3: TGTGCCAGCAGCGCGGCGGGGGGCGCCTATGGCTACACCTTC.

CDR3 coding DNA: TGCGCCAGCAGTGAGTCGGGAGCGGACAGAGGACGGTATTTT. It yields the protein CASSESGADRGRYF. The V gene is TRBV10-1, the J gene TRBJ2-3; D is possibly TRBD1 (6 bases). The CDR3 is 14 residues long. The germline gives CDR1 WNHNN, CDR2 SYGVQD (reference sequence). The V gene lost 0 bases and the J gene lost 14 bases, with 18 bases spanning the gap.

The chain has TRBV7-4 and TRBJ2-5; TRBD2 agrees at 14 bases. Germline V CDR1 and CDR2: SGHVT, SQSDAQ. V shed 5 bases and J 2 bases; nucleotides not matched to a gene: 10. The CDR3 spans 18 residues. CDR3 bases: TGTGCCAGCAGCCTCAGACTAGCGGGGGGGCCGTGGCAAGAGACCCAGTACTTC. Residues: CASSLRLAGGPWQETQYF.

This chain links TRBV25-1 with TRBJ2-2, with TRBD1 matching over 9 bases. From germline, CDR1 is MGHDK and CDR2 SYGVNS. V dropped 2 bases and J dropped 4; count of bases not matched to a gene: 5. The CDR3 covers 16 residues. CDR3 DNA: TGTGCCAGCAGTGAAGCACAGGGGGCAGTCACCGGGGAGCTGTTTTTT. Its protein is CASSEAQGAVTGELFF. The variable domain in full, completed from reference TRBV25-1 and TRBJ2-2, reads EADIYQTPRYLVIGTGKKITLECSQTMGHDKMYWYQQDPGMELHLIHYSYGVNSTEKGDLSSESTVSRIRTEHFPLTLESARPSHTSQYLCASSEAQGAVTGELFFGEGSRLTVL.

The chain combines TRBV6-6 with TRBJ2-7; TRBD1 aligns across 9 bases. After removal of 4 bases from V and 11 bases from J, the junction contained 9 bases not matched to a gene. Germline V gene sequence: CDR1 MNHNY, CDR2 SVGAGI (reference sequence). The CDR3 loop spans 13 amino acids. CDR3 residues: CASSSNQGQGKYF. CDR3 DNA: TGTGCCAGCAGTTCAAACCAGGGACAGGGCAAGTACTTC.

The chain uses TRBV5-5 and TRBJ2-1, with TRBD2 as a possible D gene (6 bases). Germline CDR1 is SGHKS and CDR2 is YYEKEE (reference sequence). The CDR3 runs to 14 residues. With 2 bases removed from V and 5 bases from J, the gap between germline ends came to 11 bases. The CDR3 spells CASSFGGMDNEQFF. The CDR3 nucleotides are TGTGCCAGCAGCTTTGGGGGGATGGACAATGAGCAGTTCTTC.

The V gene is TRBV27, the J gene TRBJ1-3; no clear D. V was shortened by 7 bases and J by 0 bases, with 10 bases between the two germline ends. Germline values: CDR1 MNHEY, CDR2 SMNVEV (reference sequence). This CDR3 contains 14 residues. The CDR3 sequence is CASKARISGNTIYF. The CDR3 region has the DNA TGTGCCAGCAAAGCACGCATCTCTGGAAACACCATATATTTT.

This clone has just one count. The chain recombines TRBV9 with TRBJ2-3; 8 bases are a match to TRBD2. Trimming removed 3 bases from V and 0 bases from J; junction bases left unmatched: 3. Germline-derived CDR1 and CDR2 are SGDLS and YYNGEE. The CDR3 length is 15 residues. The CDR3 loop is CASSARGGSTDTQYF. CDR3 nucleotide sequence: TGTGCCAGCAGCGCCCGGGGGGGTAGCACAGATACGCAGTATTTT.

The chain carries TRBV11-2 and TRBJ2-1; maybe TRBD1 (5 bases). The ends were cut back, 2 bases at V and 9 bases at J, with 11 bases in the middle. This CDR3 comprises 13 residues. CDR1 is SGHAT and CDR2 is FQNNGV in the germline V gene. The DNA of the CDR3 is TGTGCCAGCAGCTTATTAGGGGTAGGTGAGCAGTTCTTC. This translates into CASSLLGVGEQFF.

The rearrangement joins TRBV6-4 to TRBJ1-6, with TRBD1 matching over 8 bases. V lost 0 bases to trimming and J lost 14 bases; unmatched junction nucleotides: 9. Germline-derived CDR1 and CDR2 are MRHNA and SNTAGT. This CDR3 is 15 amino acids long. CDR3 loop: CASSDSPGGQGSLHF. CDR3 nucleotides: TGTGCCAGCAGTGACTCGCCGGGCGGACAGGGTTCCCTCCACTTT.

This clone has a single count. This chain uses TRBV5-6 with TRBJ2-1; possibly TRBD1 for D (6 bases). V dropped 4 bases and J dropped 4 bases, with 9 bases sitting between them. The germline gives CDR1 SGHDT, CDR2 YYEEEE. This CDR3 is 13 amino acids long. The CDR3 DNA is TGTGCCAGCAGCCACAGGGCTTACAATGAGCAGTTCTTC. Translation: CASSHRAYNEQFF.

The chain is built from TRBV4-1 and TRBJ1-4; 7 bases align to TRBD1. The J segment lost 5 bases and the V segment lost 4 bases, leaving 7 bases of the junction unmatched. There are 15 residues in the CDR3. Germline V gene lookup returns CDR1 MGHRA and CDR2 YSYEKL. This CDR3 is CASSPPGQPNEKLFF. DNA of the CDR3: TGCGCCAGCAGCCCACCGGGACAGCCGAATGAAAAACTGTTTTTT.

This clone was counted ten times or more. J is TRBJ2-1 and V is TRBV5-1; TRBD2 matches at 11 bases. Losses at the gene ends were 6 bases for V and 6 bases for J; bases not matched to a gene: 11. Germline CDR1 and CDR2: SGHRS and YFSETQ. CDR3 length equals 16 residues. CDR3 sequence: CASNLGPLAGGNEQFF. The CDR3, as DNA: TGCGCCAGCAACCTTGGGCCCCTAGCGGGGGGCAATGAGCAGTTCTTC.

V is TRBV5-4 and J is TRBJ2-4; 10 positions match TRBD1. The V gene's germline CDR1 is SGHNT and CDR2 YYREEE (reference sequence). J lost 0 bases, V lost 3 bases, and 9 bases had no gene match. The CDR3 totals 18 residues. Written as DNA, the CDR3 is TGTGCCAGCAGCTCCAGACAGGGGGCAGATCTAGCCAAAAACATTCAGTACTTC. Protein: CASSSRQGADLAKNIQYF.

This clone was counted once. Other DNA variants within this sample encode the same CDR3. The genes are TRBV12-5 and TRBJ1-5; D remains unclear. The CDR3 extends over 11 amino acids. Trimming took off 0 bases at V and 6 bases at J, with 0 bases between the two ends. Germline V gene data show CDR1 as LGHNT and CDR2 as FRNRAP. The DNA of the CDR3 is TGTGCTAGTGGTTTGGTTCAGCCCCAGCATTTT. Protein sequence: CASGLVQPQHF.

The genes are TRBV5-1 and TRBJ1-1, with D maybe TRBD1 (6 bases). Trimming removed 4 bases at V and 5 bases at J, with 15 bases between. CDR3 length: 14 amino acids. Per germline, CDR1 SGHRS and CDR2 YFSETQ. CDR3 sequence reads: CASSVGHRGTEAFF. CDR3 DNA: TGCGCCAGCAGCGTGGGACACCGAGGGACTGAAGCTTTCTTT.

This rearrangement joins TRBV6-5 to TRBJ2-7, with TRBD2 as a possible D gene (5 bases). Germline V gene sequence: CDR1 MNHEY, CDR2 SVGAGI. CDR3 length: 12 residues. Trimming removed 4 bases at V and 8 bases at J, with 12 bases between. CDR3 protein: CASSSPSNKQYF. The CDR3 DNA follows: TGTGCCAGCAGTTCTCCTAGCAACAAGCAGTACTTC.